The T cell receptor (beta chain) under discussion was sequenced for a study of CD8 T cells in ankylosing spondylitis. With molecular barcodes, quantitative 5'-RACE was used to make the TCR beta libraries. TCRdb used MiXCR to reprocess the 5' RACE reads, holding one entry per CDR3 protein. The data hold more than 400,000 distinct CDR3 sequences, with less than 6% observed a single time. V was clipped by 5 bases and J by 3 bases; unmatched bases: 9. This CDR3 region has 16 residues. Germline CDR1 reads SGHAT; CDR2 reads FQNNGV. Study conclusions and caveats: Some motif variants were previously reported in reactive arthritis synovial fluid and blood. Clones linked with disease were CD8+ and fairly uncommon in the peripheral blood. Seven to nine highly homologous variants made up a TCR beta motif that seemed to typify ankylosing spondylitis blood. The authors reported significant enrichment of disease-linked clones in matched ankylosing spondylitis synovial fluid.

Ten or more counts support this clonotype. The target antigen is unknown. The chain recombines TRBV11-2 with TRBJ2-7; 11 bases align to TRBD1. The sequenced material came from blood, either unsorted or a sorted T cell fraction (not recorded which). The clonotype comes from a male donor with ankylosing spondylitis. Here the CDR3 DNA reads TGTGCCAGCAGCCCCCTAACGGGGACAGGGGGCTACGAGCAGTACTTC. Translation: CASSPLTGTGGYEQYF. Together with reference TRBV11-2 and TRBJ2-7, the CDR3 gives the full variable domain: EAGVAQSPRYKIIEKRQSVAFWCNPISGHATLYWYQQILGQGPKLLIQFQNNGVVDDSQLPKDRFSAERLKGVDSTLKIQPAKLEDSAVYLCASSPLTGTGGYEQYFGPGTRLTVT.